What follows describes a single T cell receptor (beta chain). Its antigen remains unknown. MiXCR, applied by TCRdb to the reads, yields one record per CDR3 protein. Here the sample spans over 85,000 distinct CDR3 sequences, approximately 15% being singletons. The V gene's germline CDR1 is SNHLY and CDR2 FYNNEI. This CDR3 has 17 amino acids. After removal of 7 bases from V and 0 bases from J, the junction contained 6 bases not matched to a gene. The data derive from a study of T cell repertoires in cytomegalovirus infection. About the research overall: Carrying CMV and the relevant HLA type showed in public TCR beta signatures. Findings of the study overall: It was HLA-C-restricted CMV-specific TCR beta clonotypes that dominated the response ex vivo. Totalled public TCR beta family frequency picked out people who carried CMV plus the relevant HLA.

J is TRBJ2-1 and V is TRBV2; TRBD2 aligns across 13 bases. Material for sequencing was PBMCs. This clonotype was sampled from a human donor in good health (CMV status not recorded). Some clones in this sample may be carry-over from other donors' samples. As DNA, the CDR3 is TGTGCCAGCACAGGACTAGCGGGGGCGGGCTCCTACAATGAGCAGTTCTTC. Translation: CASTGLAGAGSYNEQFF. Full variable domain (remainder filled in from reference TRBV2 and TRBJ2-1): EPEVTQTPSHQVTQMGQEVILRCVPISNHLYFYWYRQILGQKVEFLVSFYNNEISEKSEIFDDQFSVERPDGSNFTLKIRSTKLEDSAMYFCASTGLAGAGSYNEQFFGPGTRLTVL.